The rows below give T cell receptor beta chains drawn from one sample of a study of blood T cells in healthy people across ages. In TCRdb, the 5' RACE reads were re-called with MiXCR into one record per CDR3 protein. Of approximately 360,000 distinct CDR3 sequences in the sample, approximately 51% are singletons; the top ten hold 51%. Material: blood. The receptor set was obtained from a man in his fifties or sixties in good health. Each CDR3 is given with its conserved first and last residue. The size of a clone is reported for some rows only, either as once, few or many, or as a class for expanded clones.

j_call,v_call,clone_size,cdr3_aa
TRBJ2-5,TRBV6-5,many,CASRILGLAGAETQYF
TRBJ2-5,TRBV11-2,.,CASSPPGTQETQYF
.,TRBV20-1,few,CSASKGIRHEQYF
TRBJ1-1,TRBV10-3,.,CAISESMGLGNTEAFF
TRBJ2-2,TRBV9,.,CASSSGRDTGELFF
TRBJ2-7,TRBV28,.,CASSPGTSVRHEQYF
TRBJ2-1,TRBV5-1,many,CASSPRRAGRDNEQFF
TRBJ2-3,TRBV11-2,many,CASSLGWAGGTDTQYF
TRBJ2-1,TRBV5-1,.,CASFETGYNEQFF
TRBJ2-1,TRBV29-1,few,CSVGTSGGYNEQFF
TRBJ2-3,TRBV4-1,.,CASSREGTTDTQYF
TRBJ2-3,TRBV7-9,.,CASSFTSGGGTDTQYF
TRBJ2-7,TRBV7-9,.,CASSPLGAGGHNEQYF
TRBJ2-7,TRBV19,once,CAAGDTVSYEQYF
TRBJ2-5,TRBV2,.,CASTTAGGASETQYF
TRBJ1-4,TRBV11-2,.,CASRELEKLFF
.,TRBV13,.,CASSASGVRPYEQYF
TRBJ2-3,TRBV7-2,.,CGSGRGATDTQYF
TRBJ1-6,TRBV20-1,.,CSANRLRGPMDSPLHF
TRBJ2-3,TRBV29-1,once,CSVDQGSTDTQYF
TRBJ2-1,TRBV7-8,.,CASSFGEGGDYNEQFF
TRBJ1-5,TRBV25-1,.,CASRNSGGNQPQHF
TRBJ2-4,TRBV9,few,CASSVDSSGDIQYF